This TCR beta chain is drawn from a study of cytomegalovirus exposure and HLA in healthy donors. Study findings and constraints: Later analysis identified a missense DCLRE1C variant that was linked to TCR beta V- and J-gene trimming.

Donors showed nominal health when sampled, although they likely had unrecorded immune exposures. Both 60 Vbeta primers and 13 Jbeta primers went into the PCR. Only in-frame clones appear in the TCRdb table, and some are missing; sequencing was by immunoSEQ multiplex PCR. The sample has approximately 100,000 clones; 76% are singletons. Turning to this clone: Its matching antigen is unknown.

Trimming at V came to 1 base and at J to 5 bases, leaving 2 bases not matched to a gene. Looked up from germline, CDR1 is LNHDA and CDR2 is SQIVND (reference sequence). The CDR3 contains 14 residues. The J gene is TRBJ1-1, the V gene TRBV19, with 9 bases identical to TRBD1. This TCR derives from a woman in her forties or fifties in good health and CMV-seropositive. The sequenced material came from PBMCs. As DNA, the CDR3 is TGTGCCAGTAGTATAGGAGGGACAGGGACTGAAGCTTTCTTT. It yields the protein CASSIGGTGTEAFF.